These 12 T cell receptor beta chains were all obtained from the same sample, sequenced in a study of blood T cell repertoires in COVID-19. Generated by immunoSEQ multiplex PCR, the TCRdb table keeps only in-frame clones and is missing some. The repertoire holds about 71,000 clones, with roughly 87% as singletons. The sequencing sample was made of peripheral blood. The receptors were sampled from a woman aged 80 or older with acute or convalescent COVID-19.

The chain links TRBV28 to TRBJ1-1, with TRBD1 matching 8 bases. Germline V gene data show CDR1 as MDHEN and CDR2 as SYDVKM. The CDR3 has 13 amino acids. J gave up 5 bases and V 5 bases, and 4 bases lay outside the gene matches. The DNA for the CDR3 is TGTGCCAGCAGTGCGACAGGGGCGACTGAAGCTTTCTTT. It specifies CASSATGATEAFF. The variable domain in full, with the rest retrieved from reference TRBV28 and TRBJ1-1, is DVKVTQSSRYLVKRTGEKVFLECVQDMDHENMFWYRQDPGLGLRLIYFSYDVKMKEKGDIPEGYSVSREKKERFSLILESASTNQTSMYLCASSATGATEAFFGQGTRLTVV.

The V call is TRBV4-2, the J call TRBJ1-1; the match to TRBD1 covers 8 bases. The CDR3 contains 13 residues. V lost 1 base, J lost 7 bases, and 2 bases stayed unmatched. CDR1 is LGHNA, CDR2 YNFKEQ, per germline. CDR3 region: CASSQVTGGEAFF. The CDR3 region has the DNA TGTGCCAGCAGCCAAGTCACAGGGGGTGAAGCTTTCTTT.

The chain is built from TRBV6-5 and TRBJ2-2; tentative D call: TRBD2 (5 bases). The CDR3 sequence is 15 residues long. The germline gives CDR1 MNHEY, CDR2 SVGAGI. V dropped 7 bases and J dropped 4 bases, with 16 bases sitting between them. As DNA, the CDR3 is TGTGCCAGCATCTTGAGCGGCCCCGGCACCGGGGAGCTGTTTTTT. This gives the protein CASILSGPGTGELFF.

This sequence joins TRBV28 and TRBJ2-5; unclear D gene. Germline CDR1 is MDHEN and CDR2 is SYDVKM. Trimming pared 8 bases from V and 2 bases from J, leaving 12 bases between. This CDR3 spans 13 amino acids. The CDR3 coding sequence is TGTGCCAGCGGCAGACAATTACAAGAGACCCAGTACTTC. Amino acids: CASGRQLQETQYF.

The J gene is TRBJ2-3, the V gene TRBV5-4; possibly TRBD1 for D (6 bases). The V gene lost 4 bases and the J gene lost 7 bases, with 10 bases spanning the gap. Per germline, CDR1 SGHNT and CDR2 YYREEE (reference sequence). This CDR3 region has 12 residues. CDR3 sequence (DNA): TGTGCCAGCAGCCCCAGGGGCAATACGCAGTATTTT. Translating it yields CASSPRGNTQYF.

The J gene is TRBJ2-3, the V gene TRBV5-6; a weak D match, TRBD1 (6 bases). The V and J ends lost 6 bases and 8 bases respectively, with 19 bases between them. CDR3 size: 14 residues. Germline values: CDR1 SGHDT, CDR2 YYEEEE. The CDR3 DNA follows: TGTGCCAGCAACCCAACAGGGCCCGCCGGTACGCAGTATTTT. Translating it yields CASNPTGPAGTQYF.

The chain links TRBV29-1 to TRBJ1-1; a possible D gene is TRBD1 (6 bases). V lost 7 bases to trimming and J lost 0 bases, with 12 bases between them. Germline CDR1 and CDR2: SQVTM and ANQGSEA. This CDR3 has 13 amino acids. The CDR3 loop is CSATQGLNTEAFF. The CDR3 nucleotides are TGCAGCGCCACGCAGGGGCTGAACACTGAAGCTTTCTTT.

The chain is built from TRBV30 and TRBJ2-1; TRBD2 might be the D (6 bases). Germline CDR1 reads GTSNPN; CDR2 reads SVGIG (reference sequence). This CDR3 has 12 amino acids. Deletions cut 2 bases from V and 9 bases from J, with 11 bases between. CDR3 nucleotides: TGTGCCTGGAGTAGGCAAGCGGGTGAGCAGTTCTTC. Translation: CAWSRQAGEQFF. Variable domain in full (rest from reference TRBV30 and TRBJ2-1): SQTIHQWPATLVQPVGSPLSLECTVEGTSNPNLYWYRQAAGRGLQLLFYSVGIGQISSEVPQNLSASRPQDRQFILSSKKLLLSDSGFYLCAWSRQAGEQFFGPGTRLTVL.

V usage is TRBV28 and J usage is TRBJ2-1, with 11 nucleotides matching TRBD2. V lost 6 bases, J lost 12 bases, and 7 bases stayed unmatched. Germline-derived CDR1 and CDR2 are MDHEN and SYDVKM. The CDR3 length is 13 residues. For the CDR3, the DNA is TGTGCCAGCAGAACTAGCGGGAGTGTTGGGCAGTTCTTC. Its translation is CASRTSGSVGQFF. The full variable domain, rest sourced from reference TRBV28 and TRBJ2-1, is DVKVTQSSRYLVKRTGEKVFLECVQDMDHENMFWYRQDPGLGLRLIYFSYDVKMKEKGDIPEGYSVSREKKERFSLILESASTNQTSMYLCASRTSGSVGQFFGPGTRLTVL.

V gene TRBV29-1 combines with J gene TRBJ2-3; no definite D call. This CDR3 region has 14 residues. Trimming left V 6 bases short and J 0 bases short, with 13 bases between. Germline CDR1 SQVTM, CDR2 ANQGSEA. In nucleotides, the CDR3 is TGCAGCGTCCAAAGGAGTTCTAGCACAGATACGCAGTATTTT. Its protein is CSVQRSSSTDTQYF.

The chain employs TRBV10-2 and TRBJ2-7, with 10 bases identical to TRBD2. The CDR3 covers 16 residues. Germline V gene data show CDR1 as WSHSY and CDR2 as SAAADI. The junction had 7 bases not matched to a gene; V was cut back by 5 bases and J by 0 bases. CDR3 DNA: TGCGCCAGCAGTCGGCGGGCTAGCGGGAGCTCCTACGAGCAGTACTTC. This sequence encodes CASSRRASGSSYEQYF.

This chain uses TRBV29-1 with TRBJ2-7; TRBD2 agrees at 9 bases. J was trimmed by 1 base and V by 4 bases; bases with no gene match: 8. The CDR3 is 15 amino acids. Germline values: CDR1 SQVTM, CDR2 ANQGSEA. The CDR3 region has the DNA TGCAGCGTTGCACTGACTAGCGGAGTTTCCTACGAGCAGTACTTC. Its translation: CSVALTSGVSYEQYF.